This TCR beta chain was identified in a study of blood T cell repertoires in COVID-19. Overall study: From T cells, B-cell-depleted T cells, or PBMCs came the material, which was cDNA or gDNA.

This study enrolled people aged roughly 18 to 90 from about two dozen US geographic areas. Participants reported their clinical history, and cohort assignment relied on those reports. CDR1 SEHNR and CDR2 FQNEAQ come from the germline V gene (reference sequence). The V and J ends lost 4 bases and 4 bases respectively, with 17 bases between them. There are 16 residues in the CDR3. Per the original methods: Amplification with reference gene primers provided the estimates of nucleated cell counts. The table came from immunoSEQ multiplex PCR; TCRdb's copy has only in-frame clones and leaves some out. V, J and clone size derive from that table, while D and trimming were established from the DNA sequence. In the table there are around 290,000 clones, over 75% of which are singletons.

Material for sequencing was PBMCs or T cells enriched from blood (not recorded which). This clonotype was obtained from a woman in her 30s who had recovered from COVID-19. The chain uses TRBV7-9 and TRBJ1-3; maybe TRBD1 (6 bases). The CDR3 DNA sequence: TGTGCCAGCAGCTATCCAGCGGGGGGCCCGGGAAACACCATATATTTT. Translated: CASSYPAGGPGNTIYF.